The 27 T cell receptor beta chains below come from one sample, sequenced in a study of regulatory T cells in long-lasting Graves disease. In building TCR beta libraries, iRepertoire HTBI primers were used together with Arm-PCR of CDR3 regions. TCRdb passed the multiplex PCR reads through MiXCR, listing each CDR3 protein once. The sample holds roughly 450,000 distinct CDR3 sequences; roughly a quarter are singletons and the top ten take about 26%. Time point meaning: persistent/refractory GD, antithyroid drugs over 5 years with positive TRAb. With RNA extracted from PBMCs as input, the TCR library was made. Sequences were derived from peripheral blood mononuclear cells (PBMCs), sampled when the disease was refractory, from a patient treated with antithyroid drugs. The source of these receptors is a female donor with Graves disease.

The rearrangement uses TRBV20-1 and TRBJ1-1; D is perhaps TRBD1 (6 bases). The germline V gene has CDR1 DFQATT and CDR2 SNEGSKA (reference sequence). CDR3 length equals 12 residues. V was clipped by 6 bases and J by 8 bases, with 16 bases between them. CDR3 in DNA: TGCAGTGCCACGGTTGGACAGATCGAAGCTTTCTTT. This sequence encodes CSATVGQIEAFF.

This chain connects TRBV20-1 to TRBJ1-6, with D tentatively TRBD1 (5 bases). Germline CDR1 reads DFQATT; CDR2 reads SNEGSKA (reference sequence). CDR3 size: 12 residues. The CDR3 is CRAGPFNSPLHF. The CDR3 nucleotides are TGCAGGGCGGGACCGTTTAATTCACCCCTCCACTTT.

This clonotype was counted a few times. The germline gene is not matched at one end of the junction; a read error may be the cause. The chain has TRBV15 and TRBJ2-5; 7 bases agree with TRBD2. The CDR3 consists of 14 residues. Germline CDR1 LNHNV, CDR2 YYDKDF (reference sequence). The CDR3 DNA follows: TGTGCCACCAGCGGGCCTAGCGGACAAGAGGCCCAGTACTTC. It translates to CATSGPSGQEAQYF.

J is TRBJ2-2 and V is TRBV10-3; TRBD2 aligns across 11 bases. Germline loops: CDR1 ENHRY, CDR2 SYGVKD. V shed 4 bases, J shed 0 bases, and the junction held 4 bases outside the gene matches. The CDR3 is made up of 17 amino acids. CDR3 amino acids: CAISATTSGTNTGELFF. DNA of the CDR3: TGTGCCATCAGTGCCACGACTAGCGGGACGAACACCGGGGAGCTGTTTTTT.

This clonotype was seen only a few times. The CDR3 DNA reads TGTGCCAGCAGCGTAGATGGACTAGCCGGGGAGACCCAGTACTTC. Residues: CASSVDGLAGETQYF. This sequence joins TRBV9 and TRBJ2-5; 8 nucleotides agree with TRBD2. The length of the CDR3 is 15 residues. J was trimmed by 5 bases and V by 0 bases; bases with no gene match: 6. The germline V gene encodes CDR1 SGDLS and CDR2 YYNGEE.

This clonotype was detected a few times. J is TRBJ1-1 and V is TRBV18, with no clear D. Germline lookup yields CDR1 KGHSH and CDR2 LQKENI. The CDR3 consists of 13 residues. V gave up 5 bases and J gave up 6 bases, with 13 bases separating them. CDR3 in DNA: TGTGCCAGCTCAGGCGAGGACGGGGCTGAAGCTTTCTTT. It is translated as CASSGEDGAEAFF.

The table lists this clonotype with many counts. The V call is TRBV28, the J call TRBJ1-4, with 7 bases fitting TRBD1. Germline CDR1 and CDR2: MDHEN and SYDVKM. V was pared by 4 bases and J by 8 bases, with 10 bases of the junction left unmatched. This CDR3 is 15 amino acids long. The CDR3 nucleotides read TGTGCCAGCAGTTCCCCACAGGGGATTGGGGAAAAACTGTTTTTT. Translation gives CASSSPQGIGEKLFF.

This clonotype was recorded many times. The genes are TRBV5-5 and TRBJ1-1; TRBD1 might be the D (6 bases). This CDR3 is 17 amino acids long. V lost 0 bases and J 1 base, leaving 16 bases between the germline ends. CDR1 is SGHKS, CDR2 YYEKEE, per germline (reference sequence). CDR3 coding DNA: TGTGCCAGCAGCTTGGAGGTGGGGGCGATCAGGAACACTGAAGCTTTCTTT. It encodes CASSLEVGAIRNTEAFF.

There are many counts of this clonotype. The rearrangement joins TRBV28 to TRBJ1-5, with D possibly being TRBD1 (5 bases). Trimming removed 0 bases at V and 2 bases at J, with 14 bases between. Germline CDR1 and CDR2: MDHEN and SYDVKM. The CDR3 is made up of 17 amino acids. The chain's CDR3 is CASSLWVARARNQPQHF. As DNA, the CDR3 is TGTGCCAGCAGTTTATGGGTCGCCAGGGCCCGCAATCAGCCCCAGCATTTT. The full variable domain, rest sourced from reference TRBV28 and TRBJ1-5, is DVKVTQSSRYLVKRTGEKVFLECVQDMDHENMFWYRQDPGLGLRLIYFSYDVKMKEKGDIPEGYSVSREKKERFSLILESASTNQTSMYLCASSLWVARARNQPQHFGDGTRLSIL.

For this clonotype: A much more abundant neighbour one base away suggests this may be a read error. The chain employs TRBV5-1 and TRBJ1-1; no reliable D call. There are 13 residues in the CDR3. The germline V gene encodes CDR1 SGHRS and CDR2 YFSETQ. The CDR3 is CASSPTSEGVASF. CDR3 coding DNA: TGCGCCAGCAGCCCTACCTCTGAGGGTGTAGCTTCCTTT.

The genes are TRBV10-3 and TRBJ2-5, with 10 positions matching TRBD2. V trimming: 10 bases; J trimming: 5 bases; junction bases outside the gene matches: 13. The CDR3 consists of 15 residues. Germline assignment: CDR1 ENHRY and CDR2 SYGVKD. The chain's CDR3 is CATAGASGRRETQYF. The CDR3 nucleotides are TGTGCCACCGCTGGGGCTAGCGGGAGACGTGAGACCCAGTACTTC.

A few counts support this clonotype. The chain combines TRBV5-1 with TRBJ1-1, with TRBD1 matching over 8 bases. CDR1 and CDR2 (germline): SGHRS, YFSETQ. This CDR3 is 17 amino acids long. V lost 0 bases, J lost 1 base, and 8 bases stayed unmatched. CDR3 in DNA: TGCGCCAGCAGCTTGGGATCCTTTACAGGGGGGAACACTGAAGCTTTCTTT. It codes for CASSLGSFTGGNTEAFF.

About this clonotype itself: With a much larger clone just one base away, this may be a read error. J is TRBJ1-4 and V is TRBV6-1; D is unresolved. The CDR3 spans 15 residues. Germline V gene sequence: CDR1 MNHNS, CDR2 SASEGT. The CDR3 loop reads CDSSGLNAANEKLFF. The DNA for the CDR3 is TGTGACAGCAGTGGTTTGAATGCTGCTAATGAAAAACTGTTTTTT.

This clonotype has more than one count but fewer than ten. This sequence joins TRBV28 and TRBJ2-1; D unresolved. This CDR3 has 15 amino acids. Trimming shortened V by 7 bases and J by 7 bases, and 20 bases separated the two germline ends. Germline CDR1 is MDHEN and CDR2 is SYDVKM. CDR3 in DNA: TGTGCCAGCACCCGAATGGGAACCTTAGGTAATGAGCAGTTCTTC. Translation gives CASTRMGTLGNEQFF.

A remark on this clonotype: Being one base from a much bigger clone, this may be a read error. CDR3 sequence (DNA): TGTGCCAGCAAGAGGTCTGGGGCCAACGTCCTGACTTTC. Protein: CASKRSGANVLTF. This chain connects TRBV6-1 to TRBJ2-6; no definite D call. The CDR3 contains 13 residues. Germline CDR1 and CDR2: MNHNS and SASEGT. Trimming took 7 bases from V and 1 from J, leaving 5 bases between them.

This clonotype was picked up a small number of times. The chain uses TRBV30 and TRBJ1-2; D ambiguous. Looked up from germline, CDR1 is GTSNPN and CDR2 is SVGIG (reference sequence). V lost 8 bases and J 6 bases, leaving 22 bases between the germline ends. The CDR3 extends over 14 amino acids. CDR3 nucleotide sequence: TGTGCCCTTGGTTCAATGGCTGCGGGGAATGGCTACACCTTC. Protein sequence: CALGSMAAGNGYTF.

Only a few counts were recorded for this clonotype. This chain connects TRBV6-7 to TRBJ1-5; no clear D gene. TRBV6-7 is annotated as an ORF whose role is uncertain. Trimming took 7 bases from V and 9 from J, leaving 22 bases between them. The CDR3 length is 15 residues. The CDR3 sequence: CASILRYLASGPQHF. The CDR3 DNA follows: TGTGCCAGCATCCTGAGGTACCTCGCGTCGGGGCCCCAGCATTTT.

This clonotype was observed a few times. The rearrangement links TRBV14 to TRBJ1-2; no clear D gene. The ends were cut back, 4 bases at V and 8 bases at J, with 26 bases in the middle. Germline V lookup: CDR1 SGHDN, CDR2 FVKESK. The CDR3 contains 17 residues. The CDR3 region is CASSPSIHTGSRVGYTF. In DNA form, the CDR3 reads TGTGCCAGCAGCCCTTCTATCCACACCGGGAGCCGGGTAGGCTACACCTTC.

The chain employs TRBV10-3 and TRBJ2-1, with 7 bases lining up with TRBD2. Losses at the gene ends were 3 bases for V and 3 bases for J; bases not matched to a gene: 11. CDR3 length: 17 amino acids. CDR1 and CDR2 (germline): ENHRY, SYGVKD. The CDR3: CAISETPRTSIYNEQFF. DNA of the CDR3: TGTGCCATCAGTGAAACCCCCAGGACTAGTATCTACAATGAGCAGTTCTTC.

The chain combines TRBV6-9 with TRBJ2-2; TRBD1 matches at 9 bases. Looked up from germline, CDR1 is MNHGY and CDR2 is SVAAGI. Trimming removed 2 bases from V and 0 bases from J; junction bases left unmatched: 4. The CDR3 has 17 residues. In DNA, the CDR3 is TGTGCCAGCAGTTATCCACGGGACAGGGCGAACACCGGGGAGCTGTTTTTT. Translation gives CASSYPRDRANTGELFF.

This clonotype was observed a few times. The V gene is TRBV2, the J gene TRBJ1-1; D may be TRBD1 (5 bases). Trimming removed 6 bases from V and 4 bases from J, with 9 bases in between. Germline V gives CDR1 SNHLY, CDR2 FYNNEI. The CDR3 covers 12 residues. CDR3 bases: TGTGCCAGCAGAGGGGTTGGCACTGAAGCTTTCTTT. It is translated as CASRGVGTEAFF.

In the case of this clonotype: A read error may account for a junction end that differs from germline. The CDR3: CASSLVGDSNYGYTF. For the CDR3, the DNA is TGTGCCAGCAGCTTAGTTGGGGACTCTAACTATGGCTACACCTTT. The rearrangement links TRBV7-2 to TRBJ1-2, with D tentatively TRBD1 (5 bases). Germline loops: CDR1 SGHTA, CDR2 FQGNSA. The CDR3 is 15 amino acids.

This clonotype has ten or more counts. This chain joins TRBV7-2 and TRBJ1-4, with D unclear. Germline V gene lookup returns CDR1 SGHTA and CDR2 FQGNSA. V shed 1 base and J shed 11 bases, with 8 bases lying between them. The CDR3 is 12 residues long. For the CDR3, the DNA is TGTGCCAGCAGCTTAGACGGGGATAAACTGTTTTTT. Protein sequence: CASSLDGDKLFF.

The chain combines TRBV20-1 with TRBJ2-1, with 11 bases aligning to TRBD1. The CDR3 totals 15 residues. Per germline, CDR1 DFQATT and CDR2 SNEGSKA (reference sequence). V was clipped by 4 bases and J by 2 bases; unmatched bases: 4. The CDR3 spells CSANPGQGAYNEQFF. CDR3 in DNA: TGCAGTGCTAATCCGGGACAGGGGGCCTACAATGAGCAGTTCTTC.

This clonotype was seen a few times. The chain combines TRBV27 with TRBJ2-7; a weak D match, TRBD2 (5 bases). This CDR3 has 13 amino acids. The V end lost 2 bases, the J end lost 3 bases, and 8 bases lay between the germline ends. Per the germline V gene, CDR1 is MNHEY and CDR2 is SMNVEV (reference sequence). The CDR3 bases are TGTGCCAGCAGTTTAGGACTTCTCTACGAGCAGTACTTC. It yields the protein CASSLGLLYEQYF.

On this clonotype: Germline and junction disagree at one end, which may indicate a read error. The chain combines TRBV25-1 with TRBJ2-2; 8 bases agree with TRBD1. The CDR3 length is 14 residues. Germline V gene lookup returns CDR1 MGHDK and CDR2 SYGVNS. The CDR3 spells CASSRTGGTGELLF. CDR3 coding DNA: TGTGCCAGCAGTAGAACAGGGGGGACCGGGGAGCTGCTTTTT.

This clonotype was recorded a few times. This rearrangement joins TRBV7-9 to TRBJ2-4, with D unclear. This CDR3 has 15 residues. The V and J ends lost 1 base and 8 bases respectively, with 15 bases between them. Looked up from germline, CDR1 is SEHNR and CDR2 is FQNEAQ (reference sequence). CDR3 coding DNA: TGTGCCAGCAGCTTAGGAACAGCCTCTTTGGACATTCAGTACTTC. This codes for CASSLGTASLDIQYF. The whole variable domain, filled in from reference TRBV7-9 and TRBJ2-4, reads DTGVSQNPRHKITKRGQNVTFRCDPISEHNRLYWYRQTLGQGPEFLTYFQNEAQLEKSRLLSDRFSAERPKGSFSTLEIQRTEQGDSAMYLCASSLGTASLDIQYFGAGTRLSVL.